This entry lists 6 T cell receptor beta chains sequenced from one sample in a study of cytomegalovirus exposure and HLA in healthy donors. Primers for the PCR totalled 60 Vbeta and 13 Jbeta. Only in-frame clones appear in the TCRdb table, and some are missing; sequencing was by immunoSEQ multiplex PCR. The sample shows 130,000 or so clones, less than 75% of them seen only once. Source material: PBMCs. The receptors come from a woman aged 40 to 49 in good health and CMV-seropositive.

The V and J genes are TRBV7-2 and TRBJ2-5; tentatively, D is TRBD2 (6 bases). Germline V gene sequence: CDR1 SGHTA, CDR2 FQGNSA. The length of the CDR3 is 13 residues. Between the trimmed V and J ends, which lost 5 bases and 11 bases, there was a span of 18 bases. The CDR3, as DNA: TGTGCCAGCAGCCCTGGACACGGCGGGGAGCAGTACTTC. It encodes CASSPGHGGEQYF.

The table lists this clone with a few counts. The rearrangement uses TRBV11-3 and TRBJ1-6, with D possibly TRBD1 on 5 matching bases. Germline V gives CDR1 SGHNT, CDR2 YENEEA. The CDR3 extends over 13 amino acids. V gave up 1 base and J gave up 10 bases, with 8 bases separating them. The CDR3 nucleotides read TGTGCCAGCAGCTTAGGGTCAGGGTCACCCCTCCACTTT. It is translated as CASSLGSGSPLHF.

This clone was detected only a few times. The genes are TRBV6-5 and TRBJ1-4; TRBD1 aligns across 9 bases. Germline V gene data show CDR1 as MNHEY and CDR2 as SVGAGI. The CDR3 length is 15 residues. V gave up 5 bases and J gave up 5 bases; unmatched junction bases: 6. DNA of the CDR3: TGTGCCAGCAGTGCTACCGGGACAGGGAATGAAAAACTGTTTTTT. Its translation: CASSATGTGNEKLFF.

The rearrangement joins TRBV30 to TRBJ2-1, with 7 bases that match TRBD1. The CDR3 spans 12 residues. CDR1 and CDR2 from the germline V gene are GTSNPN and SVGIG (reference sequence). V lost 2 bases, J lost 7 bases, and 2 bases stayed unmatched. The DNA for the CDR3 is TGTGCCTGGAGTTCCAGGGGGAATGAGCAGTTCTTC. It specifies CAWSSRGNEQFF.

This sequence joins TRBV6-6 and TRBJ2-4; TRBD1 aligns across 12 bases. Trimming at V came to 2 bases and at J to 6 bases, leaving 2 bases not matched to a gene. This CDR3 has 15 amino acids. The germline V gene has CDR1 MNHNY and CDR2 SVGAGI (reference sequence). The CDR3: CASSYGTGGPNIQYF. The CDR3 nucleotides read TGTGCCAGCAGTTACGGGACAGGGGGCCCAAACATTCAGTACTTC.

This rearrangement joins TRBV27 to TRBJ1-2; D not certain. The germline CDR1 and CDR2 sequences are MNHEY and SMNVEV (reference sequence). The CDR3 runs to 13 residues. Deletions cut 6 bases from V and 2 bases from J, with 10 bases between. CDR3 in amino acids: CASRGKENYGYTF. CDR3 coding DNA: TGTGCCAGCAGGGGTAAGGAGAACTATGGCTACACCTTC.